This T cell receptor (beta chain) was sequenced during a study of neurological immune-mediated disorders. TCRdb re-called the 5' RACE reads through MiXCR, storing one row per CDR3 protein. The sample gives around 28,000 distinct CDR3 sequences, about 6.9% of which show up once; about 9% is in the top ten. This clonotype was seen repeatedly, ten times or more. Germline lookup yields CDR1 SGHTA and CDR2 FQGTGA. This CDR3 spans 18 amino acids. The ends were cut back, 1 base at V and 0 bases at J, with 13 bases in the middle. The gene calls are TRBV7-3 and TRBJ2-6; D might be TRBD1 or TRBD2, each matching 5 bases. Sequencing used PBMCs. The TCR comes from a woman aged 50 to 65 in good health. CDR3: CASSLNPRGTSGANVLTF. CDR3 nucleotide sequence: TGTGCCAGCAGCTTAAATCCCCGAGGGACCTCTGGGGCCAACGTCCTGACTTTC.